Listed here is a single T cell receptor beta chain. Its target is unknown. The CDR3 runs to 13 residues. Trimming cost V 0 bases and J 1 base, with 5 bases left between them. The V gene's germline CDR1 is SGHDT and CDR2 YYEEEE. This record belongs to a study of cytomegalovirus exposure and HLA in healthy donors. It was with 60 Vbeta and 13 Jbeta primers that the PCR ran. Per the study methods: Counted up in a later analysis, unique TCR beta chains came to about 80 million, with around 10 million shared. TCRdb's table, derived via immunoSEQ multiplex PCR, lists solely in-frame clones and lacks some. From that table come the V and J calls and clone size; the DNA was used to work out D and trimming. The sample has approximately 100,000 clones, about 78% seen once. Overall study findings and caveats: Later work associated fewer than 20,000 TCR beta sequences with HLA alleles at 0.05 false discovery rate. Rates of TCR association differed by HLA locus in a later analysis, with DRB1 highest and HLA-C lowest. As a later analysis showed, a missense DCLRE1C variant was linked to trimming of TCR beta V- and J-genes.

Source material: PBMCs. This clonotype was obtained from a woman in her 40s in good health and CMV-seropositive. The V gene is TRBV5-6, the J gene TRBJ2-7; perhaps TRBD1 as D (5 bases). In DNA, the CDR3 is TGTGCCAGCAGCTTGGGACAGTCCTACGAGCAGTACTTC. Translated: CASSLGQSYEQYF.